A selection of T cell receptor beta chains follows, all from one sample in a study of T cell repertoires in cytomegalovirus infection. Their recognized antigens are unknown. TCRdb reanalysed the reads using MiXCR and keeps one entry per CDR3 protein. Of approximately 730,000 distinct CDR3 sequences in the sample, 25% to 30% were seen once. The material sequenced was cultured CD8+ T cells from PBMCs, taken from culture after CMV antigen stimulation. These receptors all stem from a human donor in good health (CMV status not recorded). Some clones in this sample may be carry-over from other donors' samples. The CDR3 runs from the conserved cysteine through the conserved F or W. The D gene is left open where the match is weak. Clone size is not always given. Where it is, it says once, few, many or a class for expanded clones.

j_call,clone_size,v_call,d_call,cdr3_aa,cdr3_nt
TRBJ1-1,-,TRBV2,-,CASSEELVGTNTEAFF,TGTGCCAGCAGTGAAGAATTGGTCGGGACGAACACTGAAGCTTTCTTT
TRBJ1-1,few,TRBV6-2/TRBV6-3,TRBD1,CASSFSGTGHEAFF,TGTGCCAGCAGTTTCTCCGGGACAGGCCATGAAGCTTTCTTT
TRBJ1-3,-,TRBV4-1,-,CATSRRLENSGNTIYF,TGCGCCACCAGCCGGAGGCTTGAAAACTCTGGAAACACCATATATTTT
TRBJ1-1,-,TRBV6-2/TRBV6-3,-,CATGVLGERYTEAFF,TGTGCCACCGGCGTACTAGGGGAGCGGTACACTGAAGCTTTCTTT
TRBJ2-7,once,TRBV6-5,TRBD1,CASRTWDRAYEQYF,TGTGCCAGCAGGACATGGGACAGGGCCTACGAGCAGTACTTC
TRBJ1-2,many,TRBV7-2,-,CASRTGYGYTF,TGTGCCAGCAGGACAGGATATGGCTACACCTTC
TRBJ1-6,-,TRBV7-9,TRBD1,CASSTSGQLNSPLHF,TGTGCCAGCAGCACCTCGGGACAGCTTAATTCACCCCTCCACTTT
TRBJ2-3,-,TRBV6-1,-,CASSEVSESTDTQYF,TGTGCCAGCAGTGAAGTTAGCGAGAGCACAGATACGCAGTATTTT
TRBJ1-1,-,TRBV7-9,-,CASSLEASEAFF,TGTGCCAGCAGCTTAGAGGCCAGCGAGGCTTTCTTT
TRBJ2-7,-,TRBV25-1,-,CASSEDLLQGDEQYF,TGTGCCAGCAGTGAGGACCTGCTACAGGGAGACGAGCAGTACTTC
TRBJ2-5,few,TRBV7-8,-,CASSLWTNSQETQYF,TGTGCCAGCAGCTTATGGACAAACAGCCAAGAGACCCAGTACTTC
TRBJ1-4,many,TRBV7-8,-,CASSGAQGPNEKLFF,TGTGCCAGCAGCGGAGCACAGGGACCTAATGAAAAACTGTTTTTT
TRBJ1-5,many,TRBV7-2,TRBD1,CASSLGTGAFNQPQHF,TGTGCCAGCAGCTTGGGGACAGGGGCTTTCAATCAGCCCCAGCATTTT
TRBJ2-1,many,TRBV7-9,-,CASSARWAAYNEQFF,TGTGCCAGCAGCGCTAGGTGGGCAGCCTACAATGAGCAGTTCTTC
TRBJ1-2,few,TRBV27,TRBD1,CASRRQGLYGYTF,TGTGCCAGCAGAAGACAGGGGCTCTATGGCTACACCTTC
TRBJ2-7,few,TRBV29-1,-,CSVVGEFYEQYF,TGCAGCGTAGTCGGGGAATTCTACGAGCAGTACTTC
TRBJ2-3,few,TRBV28,TRBD2,CASSLAGGIHTDTQYF,TGTGCCAGCAGTTTGGCGGGGGGCATACACACAGATACGCAGTATTTT
TRBJ2-5,-,TRBV6-5,-,CASTDQETQYF,TGTGCCAGCACGGACCAAGAGACCCAGTACTTC
TRBJ2-1,few,TRBV4-2,TRBD2,CASSQGLLAGGNNEQFF,TGTGCCAGCAGCCAAGGTCTGCTAGCGGGGGGGAACAATGAGCAGTTCTTC
TRBJ2-1,many,TRBV7-2,-,CASSHGPLEQFF,TGTGCCAGCAGCCACGGCCCCCTTGAGCAGTTCTTC
TRBJ2-2,few,TRBV4-1,TRBD1,CASSQGGTGATGELFF,TGCGCCAGCAGCCAAGGCGGGACAGGGGCCACCGGGGAGCTGTTTTTT
TRBJ2-1,-,TRBV13,-,CASSPRTVTYNEQFF,TGTGCCAGCAGCCCCAGGACAGTAACCTACAATGAGCAGTTCTTC
TRBJ1-5,-,TRBV20-1,-,CSARDGFWGPQHF,TGCAGTGCTAGAGACGGCTTTTGGGGGCCCCAGCATTTT
TRBJ1-5,once,TRBV4-1,TRBD1,CASSQESQGKGQPQHF,TGCGCCAGCAGCCAAGAATCACAGGGGAAGGGGCAGCCCCAGCATTTT
TRBJ1-2,-,TRBV6-5,-,CASGTWGFGYTF,TGTGCCAGCGGAACTTGGGGGTTCGGCTACACCTTC
TRBJ1-2,-,TRBV7-9,-,CASTLSGGGLKGYTF,TGTGCCAGCACCCTTTCGGGGGGGGGTTTAAAAGGCTACACCTTC
TRBJ1-1,many,TRBV7-8,TRBD1,CASSLGDRLWDTEAFF,TGTGCCAGCAGCTTAGGGGACAGGCTGTGGGACACTGAAGCTTTCTTT
TRBJ2-1,-,TRBV11-3,TRBD2,CASSALAAGSNEQFF,TGTGCCAGCAGCGCCCTAGCGGCCGGCTCCAATGAGCAGTTCTTC
TRBJ1-1,-,TRBV11-3,-,CASSSRGGSTEAFF,TGTGCCAGCAGCTCCAGGGGAGGATCCACTGAAGCTTTCTTT
TRBJ2-1,-,TRBV10-1,-,CASSVRGNNEQFF,TGCGCCAGCAGTGTTCGGGGGAACAATGAGCAGTTCTTC
TRBJ1-2,-,TRBV29-1,TRBD1,CTGQGDYGYTF,TGCACCGGACAGGGCGACTATGGCTACACCTTC
TRBJ1-4,-,TRBV6-6,-,CASTHTPTNEKLFF,TGTGCCAGCACCCACACCCCAACTAATGAAAAACTGTTTTTT
TRBJ2-5,-,TRBV6-5,-,CASSYLQGGRLQETQYF,TGTGCCAGCAGTTACCTCCAGGGGGGGCGGCTCCAAGAGACCCAGTACTTC
TRBJ2-2,-,TRBV27,-,CASGFGAGELFF,TGTGCCAGCGGATTCGGAGCCGGGGAGCTGTTTTTT
TRBJ2-2,once,TRBV7-8,TRBD1,CASSSNFGTANTGELFF,TGTGCCAGCAGCTCCAACTTCGGGACAGCGAACACCGGGGAGCTGTTTTTT
TRBJ2-5,-,TRBV20-1,-,CSAGGPETQYF,TGCAGTGCAGGGGGGCCGGAGACCCAGTACTTC
TRBJ1-4,-,TRBV14,-,CASSQGTTTNEKLFF,TGTGCCAGCAGCCAGGGGACGACAACTAATGAAAAACTGTTTTTT
TRBJ1-1,-,TRBV7-6,-,CASSPRTAWNTEAFF,TGTGCCAGCAGCCCCAGGACAGCCTGGAACACTGAAGCTTTCTTT
TRBJ1-5,many,TRBV19,-,CASSILAASNQPQHF,TGTGCCAGTAGTATCTTGGCCGCGAGCAATCAGCCCCAGCATTTT
TRBJ2-2,-,TRBV7-4,TRBD2,CASSRPQGGSGELFF,TGTGCCAGCAGCCGACCGCAGGGAGGGTCCGGGGAGCTGTTTTTT
TRBJ2-6,-,TRBV9,-,CASSVSTLPSGANVLTF,TGTGCCAGCAGCGTTTCAACGCTTCCCTCTGGGGCCAACGTCCTGACTTTC
TRBJ2-7,-,TRBV7-6,TRBD2,CASSRVAGGLSSYEQYF,TGTGCCAGCAGCCGCGTAGCGGGGGGCCTCAGCTCCTACGAGCAGTACTTC
TRBJ1-5,few,TRBV5-1,TRBD1,CASSLEDRGRLKGKPQHF,TGCGCCAGCAGCTTGGAAGACAGGGGGCGCCTAAAGGGAAAGCCCCAGCATTTT
TRBJ2-7,-,TRBV2,-,CASSPITDQISYEQYF,TGTGCCAGCAGTCCTATAACGGATCAGATCTCCTACGAGCAGTACTTC
TRBJ1-3,-,TRBV11-2,TRBD1,CASSPWQDRGTGNTIYF,TGTGCCAGCAGCCCGTGGCAGGACAGGGGTACTGGAAACACCATATATTTT
TRBJ2-1,-,TRBV29-1,-,CSAGQGYNEQFF,TGCAGCGCTGGTCAGGGATACAATGAGCAGTTCTTC
TRBJ1-1,many,TRBV9,-,CASSPRGRAATEAFF,TGTGCCAGCAGCCCTCGAGGAAGGGCGGCCACTGAAGCTTTCTTT
TRBJ1-5,few,TRBV28,TRBD1,CASSLSGQGWAQPQHF,TGTGCCAGCAGTCTCTCGGGACAGGGGTGGGCTCAGCCCCAGCATTTT
TRBJ2-5,-,TRBV11-2,-,CASSLTGRPQETQYF,TGTGCCAGCAGCTTAACGGGACGGCCACAAGAGACCCAGTACTTC
TRBJ2-5,many,TRBV7-2,-,CASSLVLSFQETQYF,TGTGCCAGCAGCTTAGTACTATCCTTTCAAGAGACCCAGTACTTC
TRBJ1-6,-,TRBV27,-,CASGRSRSSYNSPLHF,TGTGCCAGCGGGAGGTCGAGGAGCTCCTATAATTCACCCCTCCACTTT